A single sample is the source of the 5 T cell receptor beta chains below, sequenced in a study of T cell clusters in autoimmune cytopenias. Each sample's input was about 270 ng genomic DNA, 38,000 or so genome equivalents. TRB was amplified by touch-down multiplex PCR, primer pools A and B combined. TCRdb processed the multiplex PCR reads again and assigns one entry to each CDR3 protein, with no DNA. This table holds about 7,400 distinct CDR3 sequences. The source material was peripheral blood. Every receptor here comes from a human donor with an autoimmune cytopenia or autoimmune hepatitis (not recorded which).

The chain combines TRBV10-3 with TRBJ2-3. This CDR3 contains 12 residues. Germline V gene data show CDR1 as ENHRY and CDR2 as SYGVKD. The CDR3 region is CAISESVDTQYF.

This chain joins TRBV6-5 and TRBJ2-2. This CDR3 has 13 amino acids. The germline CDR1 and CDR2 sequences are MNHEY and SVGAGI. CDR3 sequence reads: CASSWTNTGELFF.

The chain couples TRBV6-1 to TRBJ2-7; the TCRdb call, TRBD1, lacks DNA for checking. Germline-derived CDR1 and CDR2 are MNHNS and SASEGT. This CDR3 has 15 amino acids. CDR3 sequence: CASSSTGFRSYEQYF.

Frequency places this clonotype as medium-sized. The CDR3 loop reads CASSTDSHNSPLHF. The chain recombines TRBV19 with TRBJ1-6; TCRdb returns TRBD1, unconfirmable since there is no DNA. Germline V CDR1 and CDR2: LNHDA, SQIVND (reference sequence). The CDR3 extends over 14 amino acids. Drawing the rest from reference TRBV19 and TRBJ1-6, the complete variable domain is DGGITQSPKYLFRKEGQNVTLSCEQNLNHDAMYWYRQDPGQGLRLIYYSQIVNDFQKGDIAEGYSVSREKKESFPLTVTSAQKNPTAFYLCASSTDSHNSPLHFGNGTRLTVT.

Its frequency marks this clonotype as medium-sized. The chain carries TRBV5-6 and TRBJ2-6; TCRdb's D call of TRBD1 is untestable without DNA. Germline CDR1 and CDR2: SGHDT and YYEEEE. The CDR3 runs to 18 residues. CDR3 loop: CASSSVRTGISGANVLTF.